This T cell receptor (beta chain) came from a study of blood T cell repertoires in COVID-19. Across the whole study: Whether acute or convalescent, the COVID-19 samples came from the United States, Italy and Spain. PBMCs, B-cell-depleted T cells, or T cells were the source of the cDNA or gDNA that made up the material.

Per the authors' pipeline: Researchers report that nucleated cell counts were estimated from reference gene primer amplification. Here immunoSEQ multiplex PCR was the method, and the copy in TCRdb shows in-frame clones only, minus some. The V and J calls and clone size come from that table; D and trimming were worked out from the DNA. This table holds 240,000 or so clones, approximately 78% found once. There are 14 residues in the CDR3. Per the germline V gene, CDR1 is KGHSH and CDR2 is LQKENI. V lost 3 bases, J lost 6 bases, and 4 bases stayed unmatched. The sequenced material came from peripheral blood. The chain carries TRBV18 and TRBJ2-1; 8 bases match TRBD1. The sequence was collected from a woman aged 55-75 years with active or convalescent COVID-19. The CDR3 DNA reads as TGTGCCAGCTCACCCCGGGACAGGTCCAATGAGCAGTTCTTC. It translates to CASSPRDRSNEQFF.